These T cell receptor beta chains were read from a single sample in a study of T cell clones after liver transplantation. Sequenced by immunoSEQ multiplex PCR; TCRdb stores in-frame clones only, minus some. The sample lists roughly 100,000 clones, under 90% occurring once. Sequences were derived from CD4+ T cells from blood, sampled approximately 50 months after liver transplant. These receptors all stem from a human patient who received a liver transplant. A subset of T cells may come from the graft donor. Each CDR3 is given with its conserved first and last residue. A D gene is named only where the DNA matches it firmly. Rows give clone size only sometimes, using once, few, many, or a class for an expanded clone.

once | - | TRBJ1-1 | TRBV5-4 | CASSFRTASEAFF | TGTGCCAGCAGCTTTCGGACCGCTAGTGAAGCTTTCTTT
many | TRBD1 | TRBJ2-7 | TRBV5-8 | CASSSDRGLSEQYF | TGTGCCAGCAGCTCGGACAGGGGGCTGAGCGAGCAGTACTTC
- | - | TRBJ1-1 | TRBV11-2 | CASSLATRSSNTEAFF | TGTGCCAGCAGCTTAGCCACCCGAAGCAGCAACACTGAAGCTTTCTTT
- | - | TRBJ1-5 | TRBV2 | CASSSDHNQPQHF | TGTGCCAGCAGTAGCGATCACAATCAGCCCCAGCATTTT
- | - | TRBJ1-5 | TRBV18 | CASSLSSKAGNQPQHF | TGTGCCAGCTCACTATCAAGTAAAGCGGGCAATCAGCCCCAGCATTTT
- | - | TRBJ2-2 | TRBV29-1 | CSVAGKMRKELFF | TGCAGCGTCGCCGGGAAGATGAGAAAGGAGCTGTTTTTT
- | - | TRBJ2-1 | TRBV9 | CASSARGVVNNEQFF | TGTGCCAGCAGCGCGCGGGGCGTCGTAAACAATGAGCAGTTCTTC
- | - | TRBJ2-1 | TRBV23-1 | CASSRPKGGVYNEQFF | TGCGCCAGCAGTCGCCCTAAAGGCGGGGTATACAATGAGCAGTTCTTC
- | - | TRBJ1-6 | TRBV7-2 | CASTRSGTNNSPLHF | TGTGCCAGCACCCGCTCCGGGACCAACAATTCACCCCTCCACTTT
- | - | TRBJ1-3 | TRBV7-3 | CASSSDPGAGNTIYF | TGTGCCAGCAGCTCCGACCCCGGGGCTGGAAACACCATATATTTT
- | TRBD2 | TRBJ2-2 | TRBV4-1 | CASSQAGLAGIGTGELFF | TGCGCCAGCAGCCAGGCCGGACTAGCGGGAATAGGCACCGGGGAGCTGTTTTTT
- | - | TRBJ1-5 | TRBV4-2 | CASSQGPRNRDSNQPQHF | TGTGCCAGCAGCCAAGGTCCCAGAAATCGAGATAGCAATCAGCCCCAGCATTTT
- | - | TRBJ2-7 | TRBV2 | CASSEWTEGEQYF | TGTGCCAGCAGTGAATGGACAGAGGGGGAGCAGTACTTC
- | - | TRBJ2-1 | TRBV18 | CASSPPYLTNEQFF | TGTGCCAGCTCACCGCCCTATCTCACGAATGAGCAGTTCTTC
- | - | TRBJ2-6 | TRBV18 | CASSNRVSGANVLTF | TGTGCCAGCTCAAACAGGGTCTCTGGGGCCAACGTCCTGACTTTC
few | - | TRBJ1-1 | TRBV6-5 | CASSWTENTEAFF | TGTGCCAGCAGCTGGACCGAGAACACTGAAGCTTTCTTT
- | - | TRBJ2-3 | TRBV2 | CARSRKRSSTDTQYF | TGTGCCAGGTCCCGGAAGCGGTCTAGCACAGATACGCAGTATTTT
- | - | TRBJ2-6 | TRBV7-2 | CASSQGFLGANVLTF | TGTGCCAGCAGCCAGGGCTTCCTTGGGGCCAACGTCCTGACTTTC
- | TRBD1 | TRBJ2-2 | TRBV19 | CASSERQGLRELFF | TGTGCCAGTAGTGAGAGACAGGGGCTGCGGGAGCTGTTTTTT
- | - | TRBJ2-7 | TRBV30 | CAWTPFSLGRSEQYF | TGTGCCTGGACCCCCTTTAGCCTCGGTCGGAGCGAGCAGTACTTC
- | TRBD1 | TRBJ2-6 | TRBV7-2 | CASSRQGRVSGANVLTF | TGTGCCAGCAGCCGACAGGGTCGGGTCTCTGGGGCCAACGTCCTGACTTTC
- | - | TRBJ1-5 | TRBV18 | CASSQGPNQPQHF | TGTGCCAGCTCACAGGGACCCAATCAGCCCCAGCATTTT
- | - | TRBJ1-2 | TRBV7-8 | CASSQGANYGYTF | TGTGCCAGCTCACAGGGAGCTAACTATGGCTACACCTTC
- | - | TRBJ1-1 | TRBV7-2 | CASSLEYEAFF | TGTGCCAGCAGCTTAGAGTATGAAGCTTTCTTT
- | - | TRBJ2-3 | TRBV18 | CASSPEAGNTDTQYF | TGTGCCAGCTCACCAGAGGCTGGGAACACAGATACGCAGTATTTT
- | - | TRBJ1-2 | TRBV6-6 | CASSEQEDFNYGYTF | TGTGCCAGCAGTGAGCAGGAAGACTTTAACTATGGCTACACCTTC
once | TRBD1 | TRBJ1-1 | TRBV10-3 | CAISEGDSRNTEAFF | TGTGCCATCAGTGAGGGGGACAGCCGGAACACTGAAGCTTTCTTT
- | - | TRBJ2-5 | TRBV4-2 | CASSLVGETQYF | TGTGCCAGCAGCTTGGTCGGTGAGACCCAGTACTTC